This entry lists 2 T cell receptor beta chains sequenced from one sample in a study of tumor-infiltrating lymphocytes in primary liver carcinoma. TCR beta cDNA was prepared out of roughly 0.45 ug total RNA by means of a constant-region primer. Nested multiplex PCR, run for three rounds with slightly modified ARM-PCR, yielded TCR beta libraries. Each of the first two PCR rounds ran approximately 11 cycles with TRBV1-TRBV30 forward and C-beta reverse primers. A single record per CDR3 protein comes from TCRdb applying MiXCR to the multiplex PCR reads. The profile shows some 110,000 distinct CDR3 sequences, 64% of them singletons. From 20-30 mg of unsorted bulk tissue, DNA and RNA were co-extracted together. Sequencing was done on a sample of liver tumor tissue from sampling region 3. Subset defined: tumor region T3, left-lateral pole. The receptors stem from a woman aged 55-69 years with primary liver carcinoma and hepatitis B virus infection.

This clonotype was picked up a small number of times. V and J are TRBV5-1 and TRBJ2-3, with D tentatively TRBD1 (6 bases). CDR1 is SGHRS, CDR2 YFSETQ, per germline. The CDR3 totals 14 residues. The V end lost 5 bases, the J end lost 1 base, and 11 bases lay between the germline ends. The CDR3, as DNA: TGCGCCAGCAGAAGGACAGATGGCACAGATACGCAGTATTTT. Protein product: CASRRTDGTDTQYF.

Worth noting for this clonotype: This may stem from a read error, because a much larger clone lies one nucleotide away. The genes are TRBV4-1 and TRBJ2-3; D call uncertain. The CDR3 loop spans 13 amino acids. V was shortened by 3 bases and J by 5 bases, with 9 bases between the two germline ends. CDR1 and CDR2 from the germline V gene are MGHRA and YSYEKL. As DNA, the CDR3 is TGCGCCAGCAGCCAGGACGCGTTAGATACGCAGTATTTT. It yields the protein CASSQDALDTQYF.